What follows are 2 T cell receptor beta chains derived from one specimen sequenced in a study of blood T cell repertoires in COVID-19. This table comes from immunoSEQ multiplex PCR, and its TCRdb copy is limited to in-frame clones, with some not included. The data contain 200,000 to 250,000 clones, around 80% of them singletons. Sequenced input: PBMCs or T cells enriched from blood (not recorded which). The receptors were gathered from a man aged 40-50 years who had recovered from COVID-19.

The J gene is TRBJ2-2, the V gene TRBV18, with TRBD2 as a possible D gene (7 bases). This CDR3 region has 16 residues. Germline CDR1 reads KGHSH; CDR2 reads LQKENI. The germline V and J ends were trimmed by 1 base and 6 bases, with 15 bases remaining between them. DNA for the CDR3: TGTGCCAGCTCACCACTCCTACAGGGAGGGGCCGGGGAGCTGTTTTTT. The encoded protein is CASSPLLQGGAGELFF.

This clone was picked up many times. This specimen includes other DNA sequences encoding the same CDR3. CDR3 in DNA: TGTGCCAGCAGGTCCACAGGGAACACCGGGGAGCTGTTTTTT. Translation: CASRSTGNTGELFF. The chain is built from TRBV7-6 and TRBJ2-2; D possibly corresponds to TRBD1 (5 bases). Per the germline V gene, CDR1 is SGHVS and CDR2 is FNYEAQ. The CDR3 loop spans 14 amino acids. Trimming removed 6 bases from V and 1 base from J, with 9 bases in between.